This T cell receptor beta chain was identified in a study of cytomegalovirus exposure and HLA in healthy donors. Broader study findings: In a later analysis, CMV-associated beta chains were mostly HLA-associated, it appeared. A few chains tied to CMV proved CMV antigen-specific in vitro. It has been reported that TCR beta sequences accurately predicted the HLA-A and HLA-B alleles of most subjects. Researchers left out some V segments, among them TRBV6-2 and TRBV6-3, as indistinguishable.

With respect to this clone: Its matching antigen is unknown.

The CDR3 contains 16 residues. From germline, CDR1 is SGHTA and CDR2 FQGNSA. Trimming stripped 2 bases from V and 5 bases from J, with 15 bases between. The PCR had 60 Vbeta and 13 Jbeta primers. The data were produced by immunoSEQ multiplex PCR, yet TCRdb's version contains in-frame clones alone and is incomplete. The data contain about 160,000 clones, 78% of them singletons. This rearrangement joins TRBV7-2 to TRBJ2-2; perhaps TRBD2 as D (5 bases). Sequencing was done on a sample of PBMCs. This clonotype originated in a woman aged 40 to 50 in good health and CMV-seropositive. CDR3 sequence (DNA): TGTGCCAGCAGCTTACTCCGGCTCGGGGAGACCGGGGAGCTGTTTTTT. It is translated as CASSLLRLGETGELFF.